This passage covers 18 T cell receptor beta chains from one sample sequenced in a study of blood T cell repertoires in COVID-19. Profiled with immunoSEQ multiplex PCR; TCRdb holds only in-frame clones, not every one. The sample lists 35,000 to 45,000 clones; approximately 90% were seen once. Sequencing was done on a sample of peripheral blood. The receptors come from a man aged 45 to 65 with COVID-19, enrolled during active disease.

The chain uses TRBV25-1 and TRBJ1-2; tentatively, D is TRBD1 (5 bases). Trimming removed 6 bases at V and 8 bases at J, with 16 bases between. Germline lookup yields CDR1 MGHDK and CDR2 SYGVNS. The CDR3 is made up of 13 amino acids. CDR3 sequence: CASRSGTTDGYTF. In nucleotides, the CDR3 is TGTGCCAGCAGGTCCGGGACTACCGACGGCTACACCTTC.

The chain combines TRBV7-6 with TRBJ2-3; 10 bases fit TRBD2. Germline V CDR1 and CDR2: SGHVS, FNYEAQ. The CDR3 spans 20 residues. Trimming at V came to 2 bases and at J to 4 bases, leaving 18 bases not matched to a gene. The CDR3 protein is CASSLKPPLPSGRGADTQYF. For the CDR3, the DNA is TGTGCCAGCAGCTTAAAACCGCCTCTCCCTAGCGGGAGAGGAGCAGATACGCAGTATTTT.

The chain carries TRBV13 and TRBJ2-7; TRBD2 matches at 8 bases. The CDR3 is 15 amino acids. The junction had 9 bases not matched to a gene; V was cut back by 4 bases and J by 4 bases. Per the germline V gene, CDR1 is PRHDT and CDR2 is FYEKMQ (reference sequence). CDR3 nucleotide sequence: TGTGCCAGCAGCTCTATCAGAAGCGGGAGATACGAGCAGTACTTC. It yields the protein CASSSIRSGRYEQYF.

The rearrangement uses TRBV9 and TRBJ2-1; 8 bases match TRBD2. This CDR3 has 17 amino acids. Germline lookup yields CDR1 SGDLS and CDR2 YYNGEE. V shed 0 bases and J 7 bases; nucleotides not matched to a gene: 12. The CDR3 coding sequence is TGTGCCAGCAGCGTAGCTTGGGGTCTAGCGGGCTTGAATGAGCAGTTCTTC. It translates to CASSVAWGLAGLNEQFF.

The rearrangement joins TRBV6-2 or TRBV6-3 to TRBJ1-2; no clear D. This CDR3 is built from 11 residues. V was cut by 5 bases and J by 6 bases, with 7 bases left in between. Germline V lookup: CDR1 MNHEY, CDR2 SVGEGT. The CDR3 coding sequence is TGTGCCAGCAGTGACATAAATGGCTACACCTTC. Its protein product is CASSDINGYTF.

The DNA of the CDR3 is TGTGCCAGTAGTCTACAGATTTGGACAGGGGGCGAAGGGAACACTGAAGCTTTCTTT. Encoded protein: CASSLQIWTGGEGNTEAFF. The chain recombines TRBV19 with TRBJ1-1; 11 bases line up with TRBD1. V was clipped by 5 bases and J by 1 base; unmatched bases: 15. Germline V gene lookup returns CDR1 LNHDA and CDR2 SQIVND (reference sequence). The CDR3 covers 19 residues.

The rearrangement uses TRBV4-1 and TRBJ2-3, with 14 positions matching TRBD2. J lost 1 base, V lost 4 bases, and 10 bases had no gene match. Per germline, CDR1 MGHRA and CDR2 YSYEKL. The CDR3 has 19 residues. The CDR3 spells CASSRAGTSGSRGTDTQYF. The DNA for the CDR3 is TGCGCCAGCAGCCGAGCGGGGACTAGCGGGAGTCGGGGCACAGATACGCAGTATTTT.

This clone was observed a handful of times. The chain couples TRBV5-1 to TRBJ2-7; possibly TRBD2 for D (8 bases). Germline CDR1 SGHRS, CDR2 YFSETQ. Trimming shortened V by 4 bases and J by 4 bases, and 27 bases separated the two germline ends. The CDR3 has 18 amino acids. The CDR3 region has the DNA TGCGCCAGCAGCATCGACAGGGCCCAAAGCGGGAGCGGATACGAGCAGTACTTC. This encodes CASSIDRAQSGSGYEQYF. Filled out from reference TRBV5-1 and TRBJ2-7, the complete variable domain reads KAGVTQTPRYLIKTRGQQVTLSCSPISGHRSVSWYQQTPGQGLQFLFEYFSETQRNKGNFPGRFSGRQFSNSRSEMNVSTLELGDSALYLCASSIDRAQSGSGYEQYFGPGTRLTVT.

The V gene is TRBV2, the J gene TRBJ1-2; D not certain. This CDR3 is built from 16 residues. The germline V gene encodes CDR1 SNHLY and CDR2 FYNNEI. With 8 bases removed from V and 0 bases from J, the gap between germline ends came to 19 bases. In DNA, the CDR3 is TGTGCCAGCGCGGCCAATGCCATTTCTCCTAACTATGGCTACACCTTC. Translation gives CASAANAISPNYGYTF. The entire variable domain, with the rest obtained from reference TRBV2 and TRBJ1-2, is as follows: EPEVTQTPSHQVTQMGQEVILRCVPISNHLYFYWYRQILGQKVEFLVSFYNNEISEKSEIFDDQFSVERPDGSNFTLKIRSTKLEDSAMYFCASAANAISPNYGYTFGSGTRLTVV.

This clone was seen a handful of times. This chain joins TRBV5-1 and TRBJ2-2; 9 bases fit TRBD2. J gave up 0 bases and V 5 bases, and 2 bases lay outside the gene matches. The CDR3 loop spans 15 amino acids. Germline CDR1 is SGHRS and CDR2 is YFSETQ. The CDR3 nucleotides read TGCGCCAGCAGGCAGCGGGAGGCGAACACCGGGGAGCTGTTTTTT. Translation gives CASRQREANTGELFF. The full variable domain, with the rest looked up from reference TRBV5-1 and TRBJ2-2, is KAGVTQTPRYLIKTRGQQVTLSCSPISGHRSVSWYQQTPGQGLQFLFEYFSETQRNKGNFPGRFSGRQFSNSRSEMNVSTLELGDSALYLCASRQREANTGELFFGEGSRLTVL.

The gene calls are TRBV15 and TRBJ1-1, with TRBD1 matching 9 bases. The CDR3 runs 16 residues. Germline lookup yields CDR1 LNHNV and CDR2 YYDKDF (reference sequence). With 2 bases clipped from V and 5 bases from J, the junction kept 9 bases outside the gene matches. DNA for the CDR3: TGTGCCACCAGCAGAACTCGGGACAGGGTGGGAACTGAAGCTTTCTTT. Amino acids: CATSRTRDRVGTEAFF.

The CDR3 DNA reads TGTGCCAGCAGCCCCCGACGTGGGGGGGCGGGCACAGATACGCAGTATTTT. It is translated as CASSPRRGGAGTDTQYF. The rearrangement uses TRBV9 and TRBJ2-3; D is perhaps TRBD2 (7 bases). The CDR3 covers 17 residues. The V gene lost 4 bases and the J gene lost 1 base, with 19 bases spanning the gap. The germline gives CDR1 SGDLS, CDR2 YYNGEE. The full variable domain, with the rest looked up from reference TRBV9 and TRBJ2-3, is DSGVTQTPKHLITATGQRVTLRCSPRSGDLSVYWYQQSLDQGLQFLIQYYNGEERAKGNILERFSAQQFPDLHSELNLSSLELGDSALYFCASSPRRGGAGTDTQYFGPGTRLTVL.

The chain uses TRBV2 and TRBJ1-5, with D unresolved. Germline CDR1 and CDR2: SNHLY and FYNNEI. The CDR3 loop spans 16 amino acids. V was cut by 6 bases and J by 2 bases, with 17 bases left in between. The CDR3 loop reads CASRGVEGGGNQPQHF. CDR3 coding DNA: TGTGCCAGCAGGGGAGTCGAGGGTGGGGGCAATCAGCCCCAGCATTTT.

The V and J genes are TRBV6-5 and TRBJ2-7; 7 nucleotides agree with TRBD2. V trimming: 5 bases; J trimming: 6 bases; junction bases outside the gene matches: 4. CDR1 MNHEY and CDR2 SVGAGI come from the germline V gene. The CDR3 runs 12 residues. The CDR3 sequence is CASSRPGGEQYF. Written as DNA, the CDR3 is TGTGCCAGCAGTCGGCCGGGGGGCGAGCAGTACTTC.

This CDR3 reads CASSFLGDNEQFF. CDR3 coding DNA: TGTGCCAGCAGCTTTTTGGGAGACAATGAGCAGTTCTTC. V is TRBV5-6 and J is TRBJ2-1, with a tentative D call TRBD2 (5 bases). Per germline, CDR1 SGHDT and CDR2 YYEEEE. The CDR3 sequence is 13 residues long. The V end was cut by 2 bases, the J end by 5 bases, with 8 bases between.

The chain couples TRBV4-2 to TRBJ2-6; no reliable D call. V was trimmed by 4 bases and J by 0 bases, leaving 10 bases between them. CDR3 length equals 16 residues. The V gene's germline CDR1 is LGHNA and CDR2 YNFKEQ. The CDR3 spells CASSPSRPSGANVLTF. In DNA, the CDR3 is TGTGCCAGCAGCCCCTCCAGGCCCTCTGGGGCCAACGTCCTGACTTTC.

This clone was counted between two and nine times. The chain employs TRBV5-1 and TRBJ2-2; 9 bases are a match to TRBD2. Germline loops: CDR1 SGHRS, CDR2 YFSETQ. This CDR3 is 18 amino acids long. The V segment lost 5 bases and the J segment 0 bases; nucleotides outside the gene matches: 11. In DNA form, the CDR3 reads TGCGCCAGCAGTTTACGTGTAGCGGGAGCCGCGAACACCGGGGAGCTGTTTTTT. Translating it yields CASSLRVAGAANTGELFF.

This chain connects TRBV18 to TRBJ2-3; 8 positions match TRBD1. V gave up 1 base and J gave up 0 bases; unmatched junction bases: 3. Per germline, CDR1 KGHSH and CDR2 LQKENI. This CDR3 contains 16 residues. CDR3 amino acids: CASSPRRTGSTDTQYF. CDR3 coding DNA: TGTGCCAGCTCACCACGGAGGACAGGGAGCACAGATACGCAGTATTTT.